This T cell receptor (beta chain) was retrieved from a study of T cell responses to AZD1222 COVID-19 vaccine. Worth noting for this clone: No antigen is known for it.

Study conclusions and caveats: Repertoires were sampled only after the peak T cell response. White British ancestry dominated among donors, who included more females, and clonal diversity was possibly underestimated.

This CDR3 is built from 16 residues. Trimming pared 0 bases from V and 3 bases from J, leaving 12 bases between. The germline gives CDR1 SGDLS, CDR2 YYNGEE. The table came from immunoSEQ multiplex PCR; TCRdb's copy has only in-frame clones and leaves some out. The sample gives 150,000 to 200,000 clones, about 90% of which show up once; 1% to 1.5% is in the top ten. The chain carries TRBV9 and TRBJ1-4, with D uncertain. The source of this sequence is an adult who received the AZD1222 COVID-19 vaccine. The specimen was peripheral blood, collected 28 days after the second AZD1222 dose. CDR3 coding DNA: TGTGCCAGCAGCGTAGGAAATGGCGGCTCTAATGAAAAACTGTTTTTT. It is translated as CASSVGNGGSNEKLFF. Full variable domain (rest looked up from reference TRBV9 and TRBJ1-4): DSGVTQTPKHLITATGQRVTLRCSPRSGDLSVYWYQQSLDQGLQFLIQYYNGEERAKGNILERFSAQQFPDLHSELNLSSLELGDSALYFCASSVGNGGSNEKLFFGSGTQLSVL.